This T cell receptor beta chain was retrieved from a study of T cell responses to AZD1222 COVID-19 vaccine. The CDR3 loop spans 16 amino acids. V was pared by 8 bases and J by 4 bases, with 21 bases between. Per the germline V gene, CDR1 is LNHDA and CDR2 is SQIVND (reference sequence). The data were produced by immunoSEQ multiplex PCR, yet TCRdb's version contains in-frame clones alone and is incomplete. The data contain around 120,000 clones, approximately 83% of them seen just once; the ten biggest clones take up roughly 4.3%. The chain carries TRBV19 and TRBJ1-5; TRBD1 is a possible D gene (6 bases). Here the sequenced sample was peripheral blood, taken on day 0 of MenACWY control vaccination. The sequence derives from an adult in good health. DNA of the CDR3: TGTGCCAGTGATGGGGGGGGCAGGGGCAATAATCAGCCCCAGCATTTT. Translating gives CASDGGGRGNNQPQHF. Full variable domain (remainder filled in from reference TRBV19 and TRBJ1-5): DGGITQSPKYLFRKEGQNVTLSCEQNLNHDAMYWYRQDPGQGLRLIYYSQIVNDFQKGDIAEGYSVSREKKESFPLTVTSAQKNPTAFYLCASDGGGRGNNQPQHFGDGTRLSIL.